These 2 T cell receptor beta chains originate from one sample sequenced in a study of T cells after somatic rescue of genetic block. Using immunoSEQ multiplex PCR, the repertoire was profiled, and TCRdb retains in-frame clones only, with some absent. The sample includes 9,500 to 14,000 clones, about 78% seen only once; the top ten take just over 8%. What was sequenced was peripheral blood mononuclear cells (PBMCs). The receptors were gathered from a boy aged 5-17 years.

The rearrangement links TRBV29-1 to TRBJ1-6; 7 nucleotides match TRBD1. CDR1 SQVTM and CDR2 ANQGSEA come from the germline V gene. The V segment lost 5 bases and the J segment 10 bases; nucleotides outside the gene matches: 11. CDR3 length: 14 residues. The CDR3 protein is CSVTKGTVPSPLHF. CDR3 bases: TGCAGCGTTACAAAGGGGACAGTCCCATCACCCCTCCACTTT.

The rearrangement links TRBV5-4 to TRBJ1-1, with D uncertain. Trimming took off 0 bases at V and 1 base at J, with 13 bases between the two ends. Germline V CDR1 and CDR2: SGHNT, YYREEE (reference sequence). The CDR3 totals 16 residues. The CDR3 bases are TGTGCCAGCAGCTTGGGGCCGGAATTGAGGAACACTGAAGCTTTCTTT. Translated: CASSLGPELRNTEAFF.